What follows are 10 T cell receptor beta chains derived from one specimen sequenced in a study of identical twins. TCRdb itself ran the 5' RACE reads through MiXCR, one entry per CDR3 protein. The table has around 530,000 distinct CDR3 sequences, 13% to 15% seen once. The sample was also reused in another study, on yellow fever vaccine responses in identical twins.

Sequencing was performed on CD4+ T cells sorted from blood. The receptors stem from a woman in her late teens or twenties in good health.

This clonotype turned up a few times. The chain uses TRBV20-1 and TRBJ2-5; the match to TRBD1 covers 12 bases. This CDR3 is 15 amino acids long. The J segment lost 5 bases and the V segment lost 8 bases, leaving 12 bases of the junction unmatched. CDR1 is DFQATT, CDR2 SNEGSKA, per germline (reference sequence). CDR3 residues: CSSSGTGGGSETQYF. In nucleotides, the CDR3 is TGCAGTTCCAGCGGGACAGGGGGCGGATCGGAGACCCAGTACTTC.

This clonotype was seen a handful of times. The V gene is TRBV15, the J gene TRBJ2-1; the match to TRBD2 covers 8 bases. J was trimmed by 4 bases and V by 1 base; bases with no gene match: 6. The CDR3 extends over 16 amino acids. Germline CDR1 reads LNHNV; CDR2 reads YYDKDF (reference sequence). The CDR3 DNA reads as TGTGCCACCAGCAGAGTAGCGGTAGCGGGGTACAATGAGCAGTTCTTC. Residues: CATSRVAVAGYNEQFF. The complete variable domain, with remaining parts taken from reference TRBV15 and TRBJ2-1, reads DAMVIQNPRYQVTQFGKPVTLSCSQTLNHNVMYWYQQKSSQAPKLLFHYYDKDFNNEADTPDNFQSRRPNTSFCFLDIRSPGLGDTAMYLCATSRVAVAGYNEQFFGPGTRLTVL.

This clonotype was seen many times. The rearrangement joins TRBV12-3 or TRBV12-4 to TRBJ1-1, with no clear D. Trimming took off 1 base at V and 3 bases at J, with 3 bases between the two ends. This CDR3 contains 12 residues. CDR3 DNA: TGTGCCAGCAGTTTAGGCGACACTGAAGCTTTCTTT. Its protein product is CASSLGDTEAFF.

Concerning this clonotype itself: Compared with germline, one end of the junction differs, possibly owing to a read error. The chain joins TRBV3-1 to TRBJ2-3; 10 bases fit TRBD2. CDR1 and CDR2 (germline): LGHDT, YNNKEL (reference sequence). The CDR3 spans 18 residues. CDR3 region: CASTQDRWSGGVTDTQYF. The CDR3 DNA is TGTGCCAGCACCCAAGATCGGTGGAGCGGGGGGGTCACAGATACGCAGTATTTT.

This clonotype was counted only a few times. The V and J genes are TRBV27 and TRBJ1-1; a weak D match, TRBD1 (6 bases). The CDR3 has 14 amino acids. Between the trimmed V and J ends, which lost 2 bases and 4 bases, there was a span of 11 bases. Germline V CDR1 and CDR2: MNHEY, SMNVEV (reference sequence). As DNA, the CDR3 is TGTGCCAGCAGTTTAAAGGGGGTTGTCACTGAAGCTTTCTTT. It yields the protein CASSLKGVVTEAFF.

This clonotype was found a few times. J is TRBJ1-5 and V is TRBV28; 7 bases align to TRBD1. Germline values: CDR1 MDHEN, CDR2 SYDVKM. CDR3 length: 14 residues. V shed 5 bases, J shed 5 bases, and the junction held 6 bases outside the gene matches. The CDR3 region is CASSPGQIYQPQHF. CDR3 nucleotide sequence: TGTGCCAGCAGTCCGGGACAGATATATCAGCCCCAGCATTTT.

This clonotype showed up just a few times. The CDR3 here is CASSLGWPEKLFF. CDR3 in DNA: TGCGCCAGCAGCTTGGGATGGCCTGAAAAACTGTTTTTT. The chain employs TRBV5-1 and TRBJ1-4; D call uncertain. Trimming took off 0 bases at V and 7 bases at J, with 7 bases between the two ends. The CDR3 consists of 13 residues. Germline assignment: CDR1 SGHRS and CDR2 YFSETQ. The full variable domain, in which reference TRBV5-1 and TRBJ1-4 provide the parts outside the CDR3, is KAGVTQTPRYLIKTRGQQVTLSCSPISGHRSVSWYQQTPGQGLQFLFEYFSETQRNKGNFPGRFSGRQFSNSRSEMNVSTLELGDSALYLCASSLGWPEKLFFGSGTQLSVL.

In this sample, this clonotype turned up many times. CDR3 protein: CASSQDHRENQPQHF. In DNA, the CDR3 is TGTGCCAGCAGCCAAGATCACAGGGAGAATCAGCCCCAGCATTTT. The rearrangement links TRBV3-1 to TRBJ1-5; tentatively, D is TRBD1 (6 bases). Per the germline V gene, CDR1 is LGHDT and CDR2 is YNNKEL (reference sequence). Trimming left V 0 bases short and J 4 bases short, with 10 bases between. CDR3 size: 15 residues.

The gene calls are TRBV7-2 and TRBJ1-1; TRBD1 matches at 10 bases. CDR1 and CDR2 from the germline V gene are SGHTA and FQGNSA. V was pared by 5 bases and J by 4 bases, with 4 bases of the junction left unmatched. This CDR3 has 14 residues. This CDR3 reads CASSKRQGATEAFF. CDR3 nucleotides: TGTGCCAGCAGCAAACGACAGGGGGCCACTGAAGCTTTCTTT.

This clonotype appeared a few times. The genes are TRBV7-6 and TRBJ1-3; weak D call: TRBD1 (5 bases). V dropped 1 base and J dropped 3 bases, with 16 bases sitting between them. This CDR3 contains 17 residues. CDR1 SGHVS and CDR2 FNYEAQ come from the germline V gene. The CDR3 reads CASSLVQTGRGGNTIYF. The CDR3 coding sequence is TGTGCCAGCAGCTTAGTTCAAACAGGTCGGGGTGGAAACACCATATATTTT.